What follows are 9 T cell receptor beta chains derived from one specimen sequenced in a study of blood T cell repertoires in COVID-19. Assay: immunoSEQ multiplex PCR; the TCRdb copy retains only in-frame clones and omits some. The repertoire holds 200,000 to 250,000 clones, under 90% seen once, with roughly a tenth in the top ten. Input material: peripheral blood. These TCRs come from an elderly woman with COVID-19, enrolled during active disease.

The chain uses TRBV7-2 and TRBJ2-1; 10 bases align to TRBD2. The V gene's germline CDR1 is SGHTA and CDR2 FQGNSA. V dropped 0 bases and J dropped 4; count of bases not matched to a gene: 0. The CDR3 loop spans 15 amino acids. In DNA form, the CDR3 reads TGTGCCAGCAGCTTAGCTAGCGGGGGGTACAATGAGCAGTTCTTC. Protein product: CASSLASGGYNEQFF.

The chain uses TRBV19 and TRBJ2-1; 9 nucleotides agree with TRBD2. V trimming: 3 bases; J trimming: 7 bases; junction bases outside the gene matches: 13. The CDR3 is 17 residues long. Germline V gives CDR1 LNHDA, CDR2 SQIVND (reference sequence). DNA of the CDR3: TGTGCCAGTAGTATGGTAATCGCGGGGGGGCTAGGGAATGAGCAGTTCTTC. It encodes CASSMVIAGGLGNEQFF. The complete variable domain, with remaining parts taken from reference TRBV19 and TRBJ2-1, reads DGGITQSPKYLFRKEGQNVTLSCEQNLNHDAMYWYRQDPGQGLRLIYYSQIVNDFQKGDIAEGYSVSREKKESFPLTVTSAQKNPTAFYLCASSMVIAGGLGNEQFFGPGTRLTVL.

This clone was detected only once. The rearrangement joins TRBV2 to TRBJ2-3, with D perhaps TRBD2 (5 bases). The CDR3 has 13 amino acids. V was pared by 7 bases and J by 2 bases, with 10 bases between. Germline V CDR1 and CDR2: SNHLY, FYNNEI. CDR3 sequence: CASTREPTDTQYF. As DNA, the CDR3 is TGTGCCAGCACGAGGGAACCCACAGATACGCAGTATTTT. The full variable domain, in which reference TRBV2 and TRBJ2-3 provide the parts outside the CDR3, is EPEVTQTPSHQVTQMGQEVILRCVPISNHLYFYWYRQILGQKVEFLVSFYNNEISEKSEIFDDQFSVERPDGSNFTLKIRSTKLEDSAMYFCASTREPTDTQYFGPGTRLTVL.

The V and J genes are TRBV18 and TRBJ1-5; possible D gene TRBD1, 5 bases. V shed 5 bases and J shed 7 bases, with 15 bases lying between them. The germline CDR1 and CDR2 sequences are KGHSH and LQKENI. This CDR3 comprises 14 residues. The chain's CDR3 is CASSSDAGPQPQHF. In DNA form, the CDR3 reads TGTGCCAGCTCATCGGATGCAGGGCCGCAGCCCCAGCATTTT. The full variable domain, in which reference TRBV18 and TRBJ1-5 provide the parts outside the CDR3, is NAGVMQNPRHLVRRRGQEARLRCSPMKGHSHVYWYRQLPEEGLKFMVYLQKENIIDESGMPKERFSAEFPKEGPSILRIQQVVRGDSAAYFCASSSDAGPQPQHFGDGTRLSIL.

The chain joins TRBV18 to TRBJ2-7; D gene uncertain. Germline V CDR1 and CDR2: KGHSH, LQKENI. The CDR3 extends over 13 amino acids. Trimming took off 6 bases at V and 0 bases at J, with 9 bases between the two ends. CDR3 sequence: CASSSESSYEQYF. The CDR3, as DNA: TGTGCCAGCTCGTCGGAGAGCTCCTACGAGCAGTACTTC. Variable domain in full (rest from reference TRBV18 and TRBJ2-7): NAGVMQNPRHLVRRRGQEARLRCSPMKGHSHVYWYRQLPEEGLKFMVYLQKENIIDESGMPKERFSAEFPKEGPSILRIQQVVRGDSAAYFCASSSESSYEQYFGPGTRLTVT.

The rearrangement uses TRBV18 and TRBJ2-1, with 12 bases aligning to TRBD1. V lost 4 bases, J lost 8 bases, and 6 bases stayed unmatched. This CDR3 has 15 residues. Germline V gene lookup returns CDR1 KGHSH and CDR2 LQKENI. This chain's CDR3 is CASSQTGTGGYEQFF. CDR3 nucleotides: TGTGCCAGCTCACAAACCGGGACAGGGGGCTATGAGCAGTTCTTC.

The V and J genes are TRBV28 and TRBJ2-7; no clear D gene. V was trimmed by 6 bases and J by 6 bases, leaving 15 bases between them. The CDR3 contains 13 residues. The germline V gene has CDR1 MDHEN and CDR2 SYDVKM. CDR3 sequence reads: CASRPIHSGEQYF. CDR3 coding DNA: TGTGCCAGCAGACCGATTCACTCGGGCGAGCAGTACTTC.

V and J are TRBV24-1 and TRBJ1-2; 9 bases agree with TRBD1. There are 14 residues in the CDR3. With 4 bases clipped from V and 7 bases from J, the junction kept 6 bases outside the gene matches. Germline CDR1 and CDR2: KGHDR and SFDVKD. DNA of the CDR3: TGTGCCACCAGTGACGCGGGACAGGGAGGTGGCTACACCTTC. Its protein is CATSDAGQGGGYTF.

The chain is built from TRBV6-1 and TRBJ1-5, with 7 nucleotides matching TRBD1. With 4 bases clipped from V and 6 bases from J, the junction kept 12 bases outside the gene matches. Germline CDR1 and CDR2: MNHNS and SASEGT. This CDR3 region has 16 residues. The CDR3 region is CASSAKAGQVTQPQHF. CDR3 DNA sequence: TGTGCCAGCAGTGCAAAGGCCGGACAGGTAACTCAGCCCCAGCATTTT.